This is a list of T cell receptor beta chains from one sample in a study of blood T cell repertoires in COVID-19. Clones were sequenced by immunoSEQ multiplex PCR, and TCRdb holds only the in-frame ones, with some missing. The sample carries 30,000 to 40,000 clones, over 75% recorded once. Material for sequencing was peripheral blood. The receptors shown here come from a man aged 80 or over with active or convalescent COVID-19. Each CDR3 is given with its conserved first and last residue. The order of the fields is J gene, V gene, D gene, clone size, CDR3 protein, CDR3 DNA. A D gene is named only where the DNA matches it firmly. A row's size may be missing; if present it is once, few, many or a size class.

J gene: TRBJ2-7
V gene: TRBV5-1
D gene: -
clone size: -
CDR3 protein: CASSLGGYEQYF
CDR3 DNA: TGCGCCAGCAGCTTAGGGGGCTACGAGCAGTACTTC

J gene: TRBJ1-1
V gene: TRBV7-9
D gene: TRBD1
clone size: few
CDR3 protein: CASSLRQGDTEAFF
CDR3 DNA: TGTGCCAGCAGCTTAAGACAGGGTGACACTGAAGCTTTCTTT

J gene: TRBJ1-3
V gene: TRBV5-4
D gene: TRBD1
clone size: -
CDR3 protein: CASSEAGGLGNTIYF
CDR3 DNA: TGTGCCAGCAGCGAGGCAGGGGGTTTAGGAAACACCATATATTTT

J gene: TRBJ2-1
V gene: TRBV5-4
D gene: -
clone size: -
CDR3 protein: CASSLYSGVVEQFF
CDR3 DNA: TGTGCCAGCAGCTTGTATTCGGGAGTGGTTGAGCAGTTCTTC

J gene: TRBJ1-1
V gene: TRBV5-1
D gene: -
clone size: -
CDR3 protein: CASSLVSGHTEAFF
CDR3 DNA: TGCGCCAGCAGCTTGGTTTCGGGTCACACTGAAGCTTTCTTT

J gene: TRBJ1-2
V gene: TRBV15
D gene: -
clone size: -
CDR3 protein: CATSRDFGGYGYTF
CDR3 DNA: TGTGCCACCAGCAGAGATTTCGGAGGCTATGGCTACACCTTC

J gene: TRBJ1-5
V gene: TRBV21-1
D gene: -
clone size: -
CDR3 protein: CASSKARRQGHQPQHF
CDR3 DNA: TGTGCCAGCAGCAAAGCGCGGAGACAGGGGCATCAGCCCCAGCATTTT

J gene: TRBJ1-4
V gene: TRBV7-2
D gene: -
clone size: -
CDR3 protein: CASGNGQAEKLFF
CDR3 DNA: TGTGCCAGCGGAAACGGTCAGGCTGAAAAACTGTTTTTT

J gene: TRBJ2-1
V gene: TRBV19
D gene: TRBD2
clone size: -
CDR3 protein: CASSSPGLAGIYNEQFF
CDR3 DNA: TGTGCCAGTAGTTCCCCGGGACTAGCGGGAATCTACAATGAGCAGTTCTTC

J gene: TRBJ2-2
V gene: TRBV6-5
D gene: TRBD2
clone size: -
CDR3 protein: CASRRGEGSTGELFF
CDR3 DNA: TGTGCCAGCAGGAGAGGGGAGGGAAGCACCGGGGAGCTGTTTTTT

J gene: TRBJ2-1
V gene: TRBV27
D gene: TRBD1
clone size: -
CDR3 protein: CASSFSGTGHANEQFF
CDR3 DNA: TGTGCCAGCAGTTTTTCCGGGACAGGGCATGCCAATGAGCAGTTCTTC

J gene: TRBJ1-1
V gene: TRBV28
D gene: -
clone size: -
CDR3 protein: CASSLHTGNTEAFF
CDR3 DNA: TGTGCCAGCAGTTTACATACAGGGAACACTGAAGCTTTCTTT

J gene: TRBJ2-1
V gene: TRBV11-3
D gene: TRBD1
clone size: -
CDR3 protein: CASSLTGTGAIDEQFF
CDR3 DNA: TGTGCCAGCAGCTTGACCGGGACAGGGGCCATCGATGAGCAGTTCTTC

J gene: TRBJ2-1
V gene: TRBV27
D gene: TRBD2
clone size: -
CDR3 protein: CASSLTGNSGRFPYNEQFF
CDR3 DNA: TGTGCCAGCAGTTTAACAGGGAATAGCGGGAGGTTCCCCTACAATGAGCAGTTCTTC

J gene: TRBJ2-3
V gene: TRBV5-5
D gene: -
clone size: -
CDR3 protein: CASSLGSQGPTDTQYF
CDR3 DNA: TGTGCCAGCAGCTTGGGTAGCCAGGGGCCCACAGATACGCAGTATTTT

J gene: TRBJ1-1
V gene: TRBV28
D gene: -
clone size: -
CDR3 protein: CASSPNRGGTEAFF
CDR3 DNA: TGTGCCAGCAGCCCCAATAGGGGGGGCACTGAAGCTTTCTTT

J gene: TRBJ1-2
V gene: TRBV20-1
D gene: -
clone size: -
CDR3 protein: CSVGGDYGYTF
CDR3 DNA: TGCAGTGTTGGGGGGGATTATGGCTACACCTTC

J gene: TRBJ2-7
V gene: TRBV6-2/TRBV6-3
D gene: -
clone size: -
CDR3 protein: CASSYTAYEQYF
CDR3 DNA: TGTGCCAGCAGTTACACAGCCTACGAGCAGTACTTC

J gene: TRBJ1-1
V gene: TRBV6-5
D gene: -
clone size: few
CDR3 protein: CASSIFRGTEAFF
CDR3 DNA: TGTGCCAGCAGTATCTTCAGAGGAACTGAAGCTTTCTTT

J gene: TRBJ2-7
V gene: TRBV2
D gene: TRBD1
clone size: few
CDR3 protein: CASSVPGQGSLSYEQYF
CDR3 DNA: TGTGCCAGCAGTGTCCCGGGACAGGGTTCCCTATCCTACGAGCAGTACTTC

J gene: TRBJ2-7
V gene: TRBV10-3
D gene: TRBD1
clone size: -
CDR3 protein: CAISLGQGGEQYF
CDR3 DNA: TGTGCCATCAGTCTAGGACAGGGCGGCGAGCAGTACTTC

J gene: TRBJ2-2
V gene: TRBV11-2
D gene: TRBD2
clone size: once
CDR3 protein: CASTPRAGLASTGELFF
CDR3 DNA: TGTGCCAGCACCCCTCGGGCGGGACTAGCATCCACCGGGGAGCTGTTTTTT

J gene: TRBJ2-3
V gene: TRBV5-6
D gene: -
clone size: once
CDR3 protein: CASSPDFRYTQYF
CDR3 DNA: TGTGCCAGCAGCCCTGATTTTCGGTATACGCAGTATTTT

J gene: TRBJ2-4
V gene: TRBV7-9
D gene: -
clone size: -
CDR3 protein: CASSLRGWGIQYF
CDR3 DNA: TGTGCCAGCAGCTTACGGGGTTGGGGCATTCAGTACTTC

J gene: TRBJ2-3
V gene: TRBV7-9
D gene: -
clone size: -
CDR3 protein: CASSHGTWGGDTQYF
CDR3 DNA: TGTGCCAGCAGCCACGGGACGTGGGGAGGTGATACGCAGTATTTT

J gene: TRBJ2-7
V gene: TRBV7-6
D gene: -
clone size: -
CDR3 protein: CASSLDRDSYEQYF
CDR3 DNA: TGTGCCAGCAGCTTAGATCGAGACTCCTACGAGCAGTACTTC

J gene: TRBJ1-1
V gene: TRBV5-1
D gene: -
clone size: -
CDR3 protein: CASSLAETGNTEAFF
CDR3 DNA: TGCGCCAGCAGCTTGGCGGAGACAGGGAACACTGAAGCTTTCTTT

J gene: TRBJ2-1
V gene: TRBV24-1
D gene: -
clone size: -
CDR3 protein: CATSGRGWTANEQFF
CDR3 DNA: TGTGCCACCAGTGGCAGAGGATGGACAGCCAATGAGCAGTTCTTC

J gene: TRBJ1-1
V gene: TRBV19
D gene: -
clone size: -
CDR3 protein: CASSFQGRWSTEAFF
CDR3 DNA: TGTGCCAGTAGTTTCCAGGGTAGATGGAGCACTGAAGCTTTCTTT

J gene: TRBJ1-2
V gene: TRBV9
D gene: TRBD1
clone size: -
CDR3 protein: CASSPRQGLYGYTF
CDR3 DNA: TGTGCCAGCAGCCCCCGACAGGGGCTCTATGGCTACACCTTC

J gene: TRBJ2-1
V gene: TRBV11-2
D gene: TRBD1
clone size: -
CDR3 protein: CASSWTGGRYNEQFF
CDR3 DNA: TGTGCCAGCAGCTGGACAGGGGGCAGGTACAATGAGCAGTTCTTC

J gene: TRBJ1-6
V gene: TRBV2
D gene: TRBD1
clone size: -
CDR3 protein: CASSGTADSPLHF
CDR3 DNA: TGTGCCAGCAGCGGGACAGCTGATTCACCCCTCCACTTT

J gene: TRBJ2-2
V gene: TRBV9
D gene: TRBD2
clone size: once
CDR3 protein: CASSTGTSGRATTGELFF
CDR3 DNA: TGTGCCAGCAGCACAGGGACTAGCGGGAGGGCGACTACCGGGGAGCTGTTTTTT

J gene: TRBJ2-1
V gene: TRBV7-6
D gene: -
clone size: -
CDR3 protein: CASSPSVSSYNEQFF
CDR3 DNA: TGTGCCAGCAGCCCAAGCGTGAGCTCCTACAATGAGCAGTTCTTC

J gene: TRBJ2-1
V gene: TRBV16
D gene: -
clone size: -
CDR3 protein: CASRRREGGNNEQFF
CDR3 DNA: TGTGCCAGCAGAAGAAGAGAGGGTGGAAACAATGAGCAGTTCTTC

J gene: TRBJ1-2
V gene: TRBV15
D gene: TRBD1
clone size: few
CDR3 protein: CATSRDRRGDGYTF
CDR3 DNA: TGTGCCACCAGCAGAGATCGCAGGGGGGATGGCTACACCTTC

J gene: TRBJ2-1
V gene: TRBV6-1
D gene: TRBD1
clone size: -
CDR3 protein: CASSDGTGGINEQFF
CDR3 DNA: TGTGCCAGCAGTGATGGGACAGGGGGCATCAATGAGCAGTTCTTC

J gene: TRBJ2-2
V gene: TRBV9
D gene: -
clone size: -
CDR3 protein: CASSDNRDDLNTGELFF
CDR3 DNA: TGTGCCAGCAGCGATAACAGGGACGACCTCAACACCGGGGAGCTGTTTTTT

J gene: TRBJ2-3
V gene: TRBV5-1
D gene: TRBD2
clone size: -
CDR3 protein: CASSLALAGVRDTQYF
CDR3 DNA: TGCGCCAGCAGCTTGGCCCTAGCGGGGGTCAGAGATACGCAGTATTTT

J gene: TRBJ2-3
V gene: TRBV7-3
D gene: -
clone size: few
CDR3 protein: CASSEDRSDTQYF
CDR3 DNA: TGTGCCAGCAGCGAGGACAGATCAGATACGCAGTATTTT

J gene: TRBJ2-2
V gene: TRBV30
D gene: TRBD2
clone size: -
CDR3 protein: CASSGSLDTGELFF
CDR3 DNA: TGTGCCTCTAGCGGGAGCTTGGACACCGGGGAGCTGTTTTTT

J gene: TRBJ2-3
V gene: TRBV5-6
D gene: -
clone size: -
CDR3 protein: CASSFGLTDTQYF
CDR3 DNA: TGTGCCAGCAGCTTCGGACTGACAGATACGCAGTATTTT

J gene: TRBJ2-4
V gene: TRBV5-1
D gene: TRBD1
clone size: -
CDR3 protein: CASSVGTGFSKNIQYF
CDR3 DNA: TGCGCCAGCAGCGTCGGGACAGGGTTCTCCAAAAACATTCAGTACTTC

J gene: TRBJ1-1
V gene: TRBV5-5
D gene: -
clone size: -
CDR3 protein: CASSTQRNTEAFF
CDR3 DNA: TGTGCCAGCAGCACACAACGGAACACTGAAGCTTTCTTT

J gene: TRBJ2-7
V gene: TRBV6-1
D gene: -
clone size: -
CDR3 protein: CASSEPARGYEQYF
CDR3 DNA: TGTGCCAGCAGTGAGCCAGCCAGGGGTTACGAGCAGTACTTC

J gene: TRBJ2-7
V gene: TRBV19
D gene: -
clone size: few
CDR3 protein: CASSITRSSYEQYF
CDR3 DNA: TGTGCCAGTAGTATAACGCGGAGCTCCTACGAGCAGTACTTC

J gene: TRBJ1-4
V gene: TRBV28
D gene: -
clone size: once
CDR3 protein: CASSLVTDNEKLFF
CDR3 DNA: TGTGCCAGCAGTTTAGTGACAGATAATGAAAAACTGTTTTTT

J gene: TRBJ1-4
V gene: TRBV28
D gene: -
clone size: -
CDR3 protein: CASSAGGAQNEKLFF
CDR3 DNA: TGTGCCAGCAGTGCGGGGGGGGCCCAAAATGAAAAACTGTTTTTT

J gene: TRBJ2-5
V gene: TRBV2
D gene: TRBD2
clone size: once
CDR3 protein: CASSLAGGWETQYF
CDR3 DNA: TGTGCCAGCAGTCTAGCGGGGGGGTGGGAGACCCAGTACTTC

J gene: TRBJ2-2
V gene: TRBV18
D gene: TRBD2
clone size: -
CDR3 protein: CASSAGLASGELFF
CDR3 DNA: TGTGCCAGCTCAGCGGGACTAGCTTCCGGGGAGCTGTTTTTT